This TCR beta chain was identified in a study of blood T cell repertoires in COVID-19 (TCRdb year 2020). Context from the whole study: Samples covering the acute and convalescent phases of COVID-19 were provided by collaborators in the United States, Italy and Spain. The prospective study material was composed of cDNA or gDNA derived from T cells, B-cell-depleted T cells, or PBMCs. Deeply sampled blood TCRbeta repertoires from subjects exposed to, actively infected with, or recovered from COVID-19 were included in the dataset. The repertoires were released in a freely available public database meant as a resource for research on the immune response to SARS-CoV-2. The samples were drawn from two sources: the first 160 participants of the ongoing ImmuneRACE study, and approximately 1,300 subjects contributed by 6 global collaborators. Sample metadata almost always included a de-identified subject ID, COVID-19 status, age in years and sex. HLA class I and class II types, where available, came from metadata supplied by the sample provider rather than from assay-based typing. The paper as a whole reports these results and caveats: How much clinical and demographic metadata was included differed by source and by participant, and the metadata was provided uncurated.

In regard to this clone: The target of this receptor is not known. Per-base qualities were not stored, and no clone one base away is much larger.

The immunoSEQ Assay, a bias-controlled multiplex PCR, was used to amplify TCRbeta CDR3 regions from genomic DNA. Per the authors' processing: Within the assay, amplification of reference gene primers was used to estimate how many nucleated cells each sample contained. To quantify the absolute abundance of each unique TCRbeta CDR3 rearrangement, sequence reads were collapsed and filtered. Productive Simpson clonality was computed per sample as the square root of Simpson's diversity index over productive rearrangements. Drawn from immuneACCESS, this table holds only the in-frame rearrangements with V and J called that TCRdb kept. Clones are partly lost; checked studies trace under half to an unresolved V gene and leave the rest unexplained. D and trimming come from the DNA, and the V and J calls and clone size come from that table. For this sample the table gives 100,000 to 150,000 clones, of which about 80% were detected only once. The top ten clones comprise about 16% of the sample.

Collaborating institutions collected whole blood in K2EDTA tubes following their own protocols. For TCRbeta analysis, collaborators shipped samples as frozen whole blood, isolated PBMCs, or DNA extracted from either of those sample types. The specimen was peripheral blood. This sequence originates from a woman aged 45 to 65 with acute or convalescent COVID-19.

The nucleotides read TGTGCCAGCAACAACAGGGGGGCCCTGAACACCGGGGAGCTGTTTTTT. The translation is CASNNRGALNTGELFF. Here the chain combines TRBV2 and TRBJ2-2; the central 8 bases match TRBD1. There are 16 amino acids in the CDR3, from cysteine to phenylalanine inclusive. Kept here is only the CDR3 DNA, which spans 48 bases and is read in frame from base 1. According to the germline V gene, CDR1 reads SNHLY and CDR2 reads FYNNEI. V lost 7 bases and J lost 1 base, and the count of bases not matched to a germline gene is 8.